This T cell receptor (beta chain) was observed in a study of blood T cell repertoires in COVID-19. For the study at large: COVID-19 samples collected from the United States, Italy and Spain covered acute and convalescent phases. The cDNA or gDNA used as material had been derived from T cells, B-cell-depleted T cells, or PBMCs.

Method: immunoSEQ multiplex PCR; TCRdb's copy keeps in-frame clones and lacks some. In the table there are approximately 150,000 clones, around 89% of which are singletons. In Seattle, patients joined the study during active infection and were tracked longitudinally. The sequence derives from a man aged 18 to 29 with COVID-19, enrolled during active disease. Sample: peripheral blood.

The DNA for the CDR3 is TGTGCCACCAGTGGGCCGGGAGGAGGGAGCGTATACAATGAGCAGTTCTTC. This gives the protein CATSGPGGGSVYNEQFF. This chain links TRBV24-1 with TRBJ2-1; 7 bases line up with TRBD2. Trimming cost V 5 bases and J 4 bases; bases outside gene matches: 13. The CDR3 extends over 17 amino acids. CDR1 is KGHDR and CDR2 is SFDVKD in the germline V gene.